A selection of T cell receptor beta chains follows, all from one sample in a study of blood T cells in healthy people across ages. In TCRdb, the 5' RACE reads were re-called with MiXCR into one record per CDR3 protein. The table lists about 1 million distinct CDR3 sequences, around 27% of them singletons. Separately, the same data were catalogued under a study of T cells of mothers and their children.

Sequencing was carried out using blood. These receptor sequences come from a girl aged 2-10 years in good health. The CDR3 runs from the conserved cysteine through the conserved F or W. The D gene is left open where the match is weak. Size tells how often a clone was seen (once, few, many) or the class of an expanded clone, and some rows leave it out.

v_gene	len	abundance	d_gene	j_gene	CDR3nt	CDR3aa
TRBV29-1	10	.	TRBD1	TRBJ1-4	TGCAGCGTCGGACAGGAAAGACTGTTTTTT	CSVGQERLFF
TRBV12-3/TRBV12-4	14	.	TRBD2	TRBJ2-3	TGTGCCAGCGGAGTTAGCGGGAGGGCAGATACGCAGTATTTT	CASGVSGRADTQYF
TRBV13	17	few	.	TRBJ2-4	TGTGCCAGCAGCCCGCCTCGGACTGCTCTAGCCAAAAACATTCAGTACTTC	CASSPPRTALAKNIQYF
TRBV20-1	16	.	.	TRBJ2-1	TGCAGTGCTAGAGATCGGGACCCCCTATCTTACAATGAGCAGTTCTTC	CSARDRDPLSYNEQFF
TRBV13	12	few	TRBD1	TRBJ2-5	TGTGCCAGCAGACGGACAGGAGAGACCCAGCACTTC	CASRRTGETQHF
TRBV29-1	15	.	.	TRBJ2-1	TGCAGCGTTGCGGGGGACAGTAACGGTTACAATGAGCAGTTCTTC	CSVAGDSNGYNEQFF
TRBV12-3/TRBV12-4	18	.	.	TRBJ1-1	TGTGCCAGCAGCTACCGATGGCCCCCAAGACCTATCAACACTGAAGCTTTCTTT	CASSYRWPPRPINTEAFF
TRBV6-2/TRBV6-3	21	.	.	TRBJ2-5	TGTGCCAGCAGTTACTCGACGGCTCGGACTACCAATCAACTTACAGAAGAGACCCAGTACTTC	CASSYSTARTTNQLTEETQYF
TRBV28	14	.	TRBD2	TRBJ2-1	TGTGCCAGCAGTAGACTAGCGGGAGGTCTCGAGCAGTTCTTC	CASSRLAGGLEQFF
TRBV29-1	11	.	.	TRBJ2-5	TGCAGCGTTGAAGGGGGTGAATCCCAGTACTTC	CSVEGGESQYF
TRBV28	14	few	TRBD1	TRBJ2-7	TGTGCCAGCAGAGGGACAGAAACTTACTGCGAGCAGTACTTC	CASRGTETYCEQYF
TRBV28	15	.	TRBD2	TRBJ2-7	TGTGCCAGCAGTCTTCGACTAGCGGGGATCTACGAGCAGTACTTC	CASSLRLAGIYEQYF
TRBV28	16	.	.	TRBJ2-4	TGTGCCAGCAGTTCCCTAGGCTTCCTAGCCAAAAACATTCAGTACTTC	CASSSLGFLAKNIQYF
TRBV28	14	.	TRBD1	TRBJ2-7	TGTGCCAGCAGATGGACAGGATCAACCTACGAGCAGTACTTC	CASRWTGSTYEQYF
TRBV4-2	17	.	.	TRBJ2-1	TGTGCCAGCAGCCCTGATGTGCCTGGGCTGACGTTGGGTGAGCAGTTCTTC	CASSPDVPGLTLGEQFF
TRBV20-1	14	once	TRBD1	TRBJ1-5	TGCAGTGCTAGCCAACCAGGGGGCAGGCAGCCCCAGCATTTT	CSASQPGGRQPQHF
TRBV7-9	12	.	.	TRBJ2-5	TGTGCCAGCAGCCCCCCATTAACGGCCCAGTACTTC	CASSPPLTAQYF
TRBV28	13	few	.	TRBJ2-1	TGTGCCAGCAGGTCCTCGTCCTACAATGAGCAGTTCTTC	CASRSSSYNEQFF
TRBV7-8	15	few	TRBD1	TRBJ1-4	TGTGCCAGCAGCTTAGGGGACAGGACTAATGAAAAACTGTTTTTT	CASSLGDRTNEKLFF
TRBV6-6	13	.	.	TRBJ1-4	TGTGCCAGTACGGAAGGCTGGACGGAAAAACTGTTTTTT	CASTEGWTEKLFF
TRBV4-3	18	once	TRBD1	TRBJ2-1	TGCGCCAGCAGCCAAGGGTTACAGGGGGTAAACTACTACAATGAGCAGTTCTTC	CASSQGLQGVNYYNEQFF
TRBV12-3/TRBV12-4	12	.	.	TRBJ2-7	TGTGCCAGCCTGGGCCCTTCCTACGAGCAGTACTTC	CASLGPSYEQYF
TRBV10-3	12	.	TRBD1	TRBJ2-5	TGTGCCATCAAGGGGGCTGAGGAGACCCAGTACTTC	CAIKGAEETQYF
TRBV3-1	15	few	.	TRBJ2-5	TGTGCCAGCAGCCAACGGGGGGCTAGGTGGGAGACCCAGTACTTC	CASSQRGARWETQYF
TRBV11-1	17	.	TRBD1	TRBJ2-6	TGTGCCAGCAGCTGGGGACAGGGAGGACCTGGGGCCAACGTCCTGACTTTC	CASSWGQGGPGANVLTF
TRBV19	14	.	.	TRBJ2-3	TGTGCCAGTAGGCGGGACAGAAGCACAGATACGCAGTATTTT	CASRRDRSTDTQYF
TRBV6-2/TRBV6-3	18	many	TRBD2	TRBJ2-7	TGTGCCAGCAGTTATGGACTAGCGGATACTTACCCTTCCTACGAGCAGTACTTC	CASSYGLADTYPSYEQYF
TRBV24-1	15	.	TRBD2	TRBJ2-5	TGTGCCACGTCAACCTTTAGGGAGGGAGAAGAGACCCAGTACTTC	CATSTFREGEETQYF
TRBV12-3/TRBV12-4	16	few	TRBD1	TRBJ2-7	TGTGCCAGCAGTAGGAGTGCAGGGGGCTTTTCCTACGAGCAGTACTTC	CASSRSAGGFSYEQYF